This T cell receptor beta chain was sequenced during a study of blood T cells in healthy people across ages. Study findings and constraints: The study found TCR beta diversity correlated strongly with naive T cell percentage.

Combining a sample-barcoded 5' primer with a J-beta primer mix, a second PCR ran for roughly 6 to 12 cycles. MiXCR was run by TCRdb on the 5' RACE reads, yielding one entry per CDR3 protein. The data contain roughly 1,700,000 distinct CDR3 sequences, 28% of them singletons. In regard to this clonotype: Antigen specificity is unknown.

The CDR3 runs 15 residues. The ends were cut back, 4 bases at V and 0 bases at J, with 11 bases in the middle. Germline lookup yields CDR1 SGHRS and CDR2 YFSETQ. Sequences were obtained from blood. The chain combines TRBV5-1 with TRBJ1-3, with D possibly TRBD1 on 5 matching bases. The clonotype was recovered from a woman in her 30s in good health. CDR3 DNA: TGCGCCAGCAGCAAGGACAAAATCTCTGGAAACACCATATATTTT. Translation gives CASSKDKISGNTIYF.